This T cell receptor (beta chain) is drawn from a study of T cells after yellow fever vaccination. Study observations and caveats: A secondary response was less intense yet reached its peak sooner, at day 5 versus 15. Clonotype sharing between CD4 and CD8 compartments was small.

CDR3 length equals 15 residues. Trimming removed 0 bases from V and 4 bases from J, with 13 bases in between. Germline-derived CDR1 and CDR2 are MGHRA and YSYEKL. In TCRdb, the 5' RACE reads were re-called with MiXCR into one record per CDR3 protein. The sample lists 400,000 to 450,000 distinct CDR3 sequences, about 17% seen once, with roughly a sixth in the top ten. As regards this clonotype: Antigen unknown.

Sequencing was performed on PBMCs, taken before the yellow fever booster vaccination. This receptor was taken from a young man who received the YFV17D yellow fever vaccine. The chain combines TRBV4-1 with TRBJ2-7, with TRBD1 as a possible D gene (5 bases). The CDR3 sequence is CASSQETGGWYEQYV. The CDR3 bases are TGCGCCAGCAGCCAAGAAACAGGCGGTTGGTACGAGCAGTACGTC.